This T cell receptor (beta chain) was captured by sequencing in a study of T cell changes during pregnancy in multiple sclerosis (dated by TCRdb to between 2019 and 2020). The study in broad terms: In women with multiple sclerosis, the researchers looked at how the T cell repertoire shifted as pregnancy progressed.

The germline V gene supplies CDR1 MGHRA and CDR2 YSYEKL. Inclusive of the bounding cysteine and phenylalanine, the CDR3 is 14 residues long. Solely the CDR3 DNA is kept, with 42 bases framed from the first base. Trimming removed 1 base from V and 7 bases from J, leaving 14 bases between the germline ends. Receptor amplification or capture employed the immunoSEQ multiplex PCR assay. Here the immuneACCESS table is served through TCRdb, limited to in-frame sequences with V and J called. Missing clones are a known gap in these copies; in checked studies unresolved V genes cover under half, and the rest lacks a known reason. The sample table lists tens of thousands of clones, about 93% of them with a count of one. The leading ten clones occupy approximately 0.41% of the sample. On this clone itself: It lacks a known antigen. No per-base quality is available; no much larger clone lies one base away.

This TCR was sampled from a female donor with multiple sclerosis, enrolled in a pregnancy study. The chain was built from TRBV4-1 and TRBJ2-7; no D gene call is confident. The input for sequencing was CD4+ T cells from peripheral blood mononuclear cells, taken before pregnancy. The bases are TGCGCCAGCAGCCAAGGCGGAGATCTTGGGGAGCAGTACTTC. Its protein reads: CASSQGGDLGEQYF.